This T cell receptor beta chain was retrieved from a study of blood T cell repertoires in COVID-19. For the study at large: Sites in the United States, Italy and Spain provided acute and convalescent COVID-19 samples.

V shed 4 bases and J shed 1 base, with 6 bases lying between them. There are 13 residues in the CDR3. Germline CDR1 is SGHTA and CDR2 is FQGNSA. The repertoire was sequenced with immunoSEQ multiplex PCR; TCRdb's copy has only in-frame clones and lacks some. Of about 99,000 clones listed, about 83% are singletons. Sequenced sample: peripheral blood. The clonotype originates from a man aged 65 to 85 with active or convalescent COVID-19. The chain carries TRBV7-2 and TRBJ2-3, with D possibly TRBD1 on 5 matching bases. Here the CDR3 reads CASSSTGTDTQYF. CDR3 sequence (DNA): TGTGCCAGCAGCTCGACAGGCACAGATACGCAGTATTTT.